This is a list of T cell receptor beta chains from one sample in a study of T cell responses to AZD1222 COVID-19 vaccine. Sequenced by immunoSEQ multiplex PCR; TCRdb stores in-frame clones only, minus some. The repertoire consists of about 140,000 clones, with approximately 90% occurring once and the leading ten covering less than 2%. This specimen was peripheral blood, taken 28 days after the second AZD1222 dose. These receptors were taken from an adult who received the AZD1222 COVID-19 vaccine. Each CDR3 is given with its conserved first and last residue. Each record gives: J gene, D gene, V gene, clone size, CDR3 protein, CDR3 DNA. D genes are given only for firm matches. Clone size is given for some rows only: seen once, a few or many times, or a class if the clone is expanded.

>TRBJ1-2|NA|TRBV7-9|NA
CASREIEGYTF
TGTGCCAGCAGGGAGATCGAAGGCTACACCTTC
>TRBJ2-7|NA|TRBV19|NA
CASSSISSSYEQYF
TGTGCCAGTAGTTCCATCTCTAGCTCCTACGAGCAGTACTTC
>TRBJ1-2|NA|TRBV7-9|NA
CASSLAIGAQYGYTF
TGTGCCAGCAGCTTAGCGATAGGGGCGCAATATGGCTACACCTTC
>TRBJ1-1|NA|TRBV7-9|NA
CASSLAGMNTEAFF
TGTGCCAGCAGCTTAGCGGGCATGAACACTGAAGCTTTCTTT
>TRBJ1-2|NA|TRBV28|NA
CASSLGAKGGYTF
TGTGCCAGCAGTCTAGGGGCCAAAGGTGGCTACACCTTC
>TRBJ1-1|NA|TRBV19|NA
CASEERGGGTEAFF
TGTGCCAGTGAGGAGCGGGGTGGTGGGACTGAAGCTTTCTTT
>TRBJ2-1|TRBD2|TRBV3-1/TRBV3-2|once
CASSQGLAGVYNEQFF
TGTGCCAGCAGCCAAGGACTAGCGGGGGTGTACAATGAGCAGTTCTTC
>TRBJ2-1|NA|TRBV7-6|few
CASSTQSYNEQFF
TGTGCCAGCAGCACTCAGAGCTACAATGAGCAGTTCTTC
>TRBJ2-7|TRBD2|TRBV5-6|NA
CASSSKRGGEQYF
TGTGCCAGCAGCTCCAAGCGGGGGGGCGAGCAGTACTTC
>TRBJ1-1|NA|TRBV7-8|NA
CASSLIGTDTEAFF
TGTGCCAGCAGCTTAATAGGGACTGACACTGAAGCTTTCTTT
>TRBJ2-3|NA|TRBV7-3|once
CASSLGATDTQYF
TGTGCCAGCAGTTTGGGAGCCACAGATACGCAGTATTTT
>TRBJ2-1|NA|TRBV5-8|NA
CASSTQLVANNEQFF
TGTGCCAGCAGCACCCAACTAGTAGCCAACAATGAGCAGTTCTTC
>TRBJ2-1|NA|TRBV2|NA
CASSVGRPDYNEQFF
TGTGCCAGCAGTGTGGGCAGGCCTGACTACAATGAGCAGTTCTTC
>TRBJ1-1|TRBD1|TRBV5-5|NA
CASNNNRDRGRSAFF
TGTGCCAGCAACAATAACCGGGACAGGGGGCGATCAGCTTTCTTT
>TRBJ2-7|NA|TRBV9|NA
CASSIAGSGSSYEQYF
TGTGCCAGCAGCATCGCCGGGAGCGGCAGCTCCTACGAGCAGTACTTC
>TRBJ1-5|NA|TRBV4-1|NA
CASSQNGISNQPQHF
TGCGCCAGCAGCCAGAACGGAATTAGCAATCAGCCCCAGCATTTT
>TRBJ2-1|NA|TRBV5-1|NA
CASSGEGAYNEQFF
TGCGCCAGCAGCGGGGAAGGGGCCTACAATGAGCAGTTCTTC
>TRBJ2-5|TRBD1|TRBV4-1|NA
CASSQGTGGMGETQYF
TGCGCCAGCAGCCAAGGTACAGGGGGAATGGGGGAGACCCAGTACTTC
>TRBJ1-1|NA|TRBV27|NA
CASSPPGEAAFF
TGTGCCAGCAGTCCCCCCGGGGAGGCGGCTTTCTTT
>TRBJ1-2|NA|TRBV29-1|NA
CSVGAKNHGGYTF
TGCAGCGTTGGGGCCAAAAACCATGGCGGCTACACCTTC
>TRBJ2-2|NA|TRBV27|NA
CASSLWGDASRELFF
TGTGCCAGCAGTTTATGGGGGGACGCCTCCAGGGAGCTGTTTTTT
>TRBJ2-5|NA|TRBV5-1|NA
CASSLAPGSPQETQYF
TGCGCCAGCAGCTTGGCCCCAGGGAGCCCTCAAGAGACCCAGTACTTC
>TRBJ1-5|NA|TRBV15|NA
CATSRDPQGNQPQHF
TGTGCCACCAGCAGAGATCCCCAGGGCAATCAGCCCCAGCATTTT
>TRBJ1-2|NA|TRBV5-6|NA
CASQLRGVMSYGYTF
TGTGCCAGCCAATTGCGGGGAGTGATGAGTTATGGCTACACCTTC
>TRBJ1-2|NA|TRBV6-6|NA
CASSPDLWGYTF
TGTGCCAGCAGTCCCGACCTTTGGGGCTACACCTTC
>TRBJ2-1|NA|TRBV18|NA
CASSPQKGHYNEQFF
TGTGCCAGCTCACCACAGAAGGGACACTACAATGAGCAGTTCTTC
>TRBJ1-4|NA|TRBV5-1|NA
CASSLGAAEGREKLFF
TGCGCCAGCAGCTTGGGGGCAGCCGAGGGTCGTGAAAAACTGTTTTTT
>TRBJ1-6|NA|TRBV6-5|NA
CASLRGDSPLHF
TGTGCCAGCCTTAGGGGAGATTCACCCCTCCACTTT
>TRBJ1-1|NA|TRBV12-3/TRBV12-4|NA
CASSWGGTEAFF
TGTGCCAGCAGTTGGGGGGGCACTGAAGCTTTCTTT
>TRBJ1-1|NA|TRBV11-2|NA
CASSLVNLKGSNTEAFF
TGTGCCAGCAGCTTAGTGAATTTGAAGGGGAGCAACACTGAAGCTTTCTTT
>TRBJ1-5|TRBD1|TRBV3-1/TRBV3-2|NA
CASSQTGDGNQPQHF
TGTGCCAGCAGCCAAACAGGGGATGGCAATCAGCCCCAGCATTTT
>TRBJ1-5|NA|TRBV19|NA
CASSIEDFGGNQPQHF
TGTGCCAGTAGTATAGAGGATTTTGGGGGCAATCAGCCCCAGCATTTT
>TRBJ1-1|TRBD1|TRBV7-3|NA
CASSLQQGEVATEAFF
TGTGCCAGCAGCTTACAACAGGGGGAAGTGGCCACTGAAGCTTTCTTT
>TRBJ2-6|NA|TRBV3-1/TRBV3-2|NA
CASSQGPRALTF
TGTGCCAGCAGCCAAGGTCCCAGGGCCCTGACTTTC
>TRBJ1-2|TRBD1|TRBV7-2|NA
CASSKQGSYGYTF
TGTGCCAGCAGCAAACAGGGGAGCTATGGCTACACCTTC
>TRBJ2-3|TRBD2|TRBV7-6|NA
CASSLGGTSLTDTQYF
TGTGCCAGCAGCTTAGGTGGGACTAGCCTCACAGATACGCAGTATTTT
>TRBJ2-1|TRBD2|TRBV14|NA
CASSQDGGLAGAIYNEQFF
TGTGCCAGCAGCCAAGATGGGGGACTAGCGGGGGCTATCTACAATGAGCAGTTCTTC
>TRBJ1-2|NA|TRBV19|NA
CASSIDRVGYGYTF
TGTGCCAGTAGTATAGATCGGGTGGGCTATGGCTACACCTTC
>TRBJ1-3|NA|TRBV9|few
CASSFQGSNSGNTIYF
TGTGCCAGCAGCTTCCAGGGGAGCAACTCTGGAAACACCATATATTTT
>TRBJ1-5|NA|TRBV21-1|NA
CASSNDDRVNQPQHF
TGTGCCAGCAGCAACGACGACAGGGTCAATCAGCCCCAGCATTTT
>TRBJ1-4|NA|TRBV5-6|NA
CASSLVATNEKLFF
TGTGCCAGCAGCTTGGTAGCAACTAATGAAAAACTGTTTTTT
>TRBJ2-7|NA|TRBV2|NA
CASSHRLDYEQYF
TGTGCCAGCAGTCACAGACTCGATTACGAGCAGTACTTC
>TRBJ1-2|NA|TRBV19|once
CASSSRGDSPNYGYTF
TGTGCCAGTAGTAGTAGGGGGGACTCCCCAAACTATGGCTACACCTTC
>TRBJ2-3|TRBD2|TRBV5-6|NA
CASSLELAGRTDTQYF
TGTGCCAGCAGCTTGGAGCTAGCGGGGCGCACAGATACGCAGTATTTT
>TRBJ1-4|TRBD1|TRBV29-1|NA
CSGTTGPNEKLFF
TGCAGCGGAACGACAGGGCCGAATGAAAAACTGTTTTTT
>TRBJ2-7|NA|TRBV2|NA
CASSVVNEQYF
TGTGCCAGCAGTGTAGTCAACGAGCAGTACTTC
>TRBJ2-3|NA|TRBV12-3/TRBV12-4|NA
CASSLGENTQYF
TGTGCCAGCAGTTTAGGAGAAAATACGCAGTATTTT
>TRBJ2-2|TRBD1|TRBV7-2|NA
CARDAGTVNTGELFF
TGTGCCAGGGACGCCGGGACAGTTAACACCGGGGAGCTGTTTTTT
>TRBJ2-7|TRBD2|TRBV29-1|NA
CSVGLAGGYEQYF
TGCAGCGTCGGACTAGCGGGAGGGTACGAGCAGTACTTC
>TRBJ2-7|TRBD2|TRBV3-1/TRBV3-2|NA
CASSQGLAGRQAEQYF
TGTGCCAGCAGCCAAGGACTAGCGGGGAGGCAGGCCGAGCAGTACTTC
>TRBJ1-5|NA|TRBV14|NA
CASSQYSNQPQHF
TGTGCCAGCAGCCAATATAGCAATCAGCCCCAGCATTTT
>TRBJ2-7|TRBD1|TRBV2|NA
CASTRMGQGVHEQYF
TGTGCCAGCACCAGAATGGGACAGGGGGTCCACGAGCAGTACTTC